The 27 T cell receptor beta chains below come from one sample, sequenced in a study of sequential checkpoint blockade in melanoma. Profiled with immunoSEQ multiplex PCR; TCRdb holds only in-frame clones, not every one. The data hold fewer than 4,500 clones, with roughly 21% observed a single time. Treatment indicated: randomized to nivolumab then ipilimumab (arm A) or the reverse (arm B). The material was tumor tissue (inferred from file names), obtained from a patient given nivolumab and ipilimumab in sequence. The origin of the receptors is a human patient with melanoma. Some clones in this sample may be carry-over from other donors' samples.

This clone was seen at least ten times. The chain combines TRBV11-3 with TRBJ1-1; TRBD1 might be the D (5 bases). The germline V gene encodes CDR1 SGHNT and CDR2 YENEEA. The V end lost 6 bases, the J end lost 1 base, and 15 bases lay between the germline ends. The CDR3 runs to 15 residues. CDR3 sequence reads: CASSRDWGPNTEAFF. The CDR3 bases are TGTGCCAGCAGTCGGGATTGGGGCCCGAACACTGAAGCTTTCTTT.

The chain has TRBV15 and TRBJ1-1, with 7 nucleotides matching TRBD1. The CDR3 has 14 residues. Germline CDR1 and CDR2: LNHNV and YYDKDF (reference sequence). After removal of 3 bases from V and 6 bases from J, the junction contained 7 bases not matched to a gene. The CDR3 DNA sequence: TGTGCCACCAGCAGTCGCACAACAGGGGCTGAAGCTTTCTTT. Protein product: CATSSRTTGAEAFF.

The CDR3 reads CASSPGGSVGEQYF. Written as DNA, the CDR3 is TGTGCCAGCTCACCTGGGGGCTCCGTCGGCGAGCAGTACTTC. The chain uses TRBV18 and TRBJ2-7, with a weak D call TRBD1 (6 bases). This CDR3 comprises 14 residues. Germline CDR1 reads KGHSH; CDR2 reads LQKENI. Between the trimmed V and J ends, which lost 3 bases and 6 bases, there was a span of 15 bases.

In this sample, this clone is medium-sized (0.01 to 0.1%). DNA of the CDR3: TGCGCCAGCAGCCAAGTAGGGATGGAGGGCTGGGCTGAAGCTTTCTTT. It is translated as CASSQVGMEGWAEAFF. The chain couples TRBV4-1 to TRBJ1-1; D not resolved. The V end was cut by 1 base, the J end by 6 bases, with 18 bases between. Germline V CDR1 and CDR2: MGHRA, YSYEKL. The CDR3 is 16 amino acids.

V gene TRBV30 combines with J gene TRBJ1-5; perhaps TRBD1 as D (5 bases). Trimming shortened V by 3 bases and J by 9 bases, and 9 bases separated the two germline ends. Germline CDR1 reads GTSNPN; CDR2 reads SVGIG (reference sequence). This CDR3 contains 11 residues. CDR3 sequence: CAWSTRGPQHF. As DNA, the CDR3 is TGTGCCTGGAGCACTAGGGGGCCCCAGCATTTT. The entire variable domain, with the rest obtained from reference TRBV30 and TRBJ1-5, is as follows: SQTIHQWPATLVQPVGSPLSLECTVEGTSNPNLYWYRQAAGRGLQLLFYSVGIGQISSEVPQNLSASRPQDRQFILSSKKLLLSDSGFYLCAWSTRGPQHFGDGTRLSIL.

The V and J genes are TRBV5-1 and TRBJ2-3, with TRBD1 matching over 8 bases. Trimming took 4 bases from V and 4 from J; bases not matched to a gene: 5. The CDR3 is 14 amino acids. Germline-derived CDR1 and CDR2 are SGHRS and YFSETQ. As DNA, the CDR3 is TGCGCCAGCAGCCAGGGACAGGCGTCAGATACGCAGTATTTT. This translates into CASSQGQASDTQYF.

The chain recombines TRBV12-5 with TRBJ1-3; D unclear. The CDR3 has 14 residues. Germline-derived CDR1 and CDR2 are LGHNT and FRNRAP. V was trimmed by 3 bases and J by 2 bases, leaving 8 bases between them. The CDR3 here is CASGLKEAGNTIYF. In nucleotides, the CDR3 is TGTGCTAGTGGTTTAAAGGAGGCTGGAAACACCATATATTTT.

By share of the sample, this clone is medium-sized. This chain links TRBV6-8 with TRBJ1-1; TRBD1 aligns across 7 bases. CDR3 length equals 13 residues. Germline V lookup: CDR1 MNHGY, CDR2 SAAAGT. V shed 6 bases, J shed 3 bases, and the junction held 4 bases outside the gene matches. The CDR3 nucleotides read TGTGCCAGCAGCCTAACAGGGGACACTGAAGCTTTCTTT. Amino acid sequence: CASSLTGDTEAFF.

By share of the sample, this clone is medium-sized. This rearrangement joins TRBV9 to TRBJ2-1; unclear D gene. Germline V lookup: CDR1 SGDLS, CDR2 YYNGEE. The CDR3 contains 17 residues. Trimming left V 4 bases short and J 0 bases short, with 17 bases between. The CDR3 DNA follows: TGTGCCAGCAGCAAGCAGGTGAGCTCAAGCTCCTACAATGAGCAGTTCTTC. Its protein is CASSKQVSSSSYNEQFF. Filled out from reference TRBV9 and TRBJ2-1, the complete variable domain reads DSGVTQTPKHLITATGQRVTLRCSPRSGDLSVYWYQQSLDQGLQFLIQYYNGEERAKGNILERFSAQQFPDLHSELNLSSLELGDSALYFCASSKQVSSSSYNEQFFGPGTRLTVL.

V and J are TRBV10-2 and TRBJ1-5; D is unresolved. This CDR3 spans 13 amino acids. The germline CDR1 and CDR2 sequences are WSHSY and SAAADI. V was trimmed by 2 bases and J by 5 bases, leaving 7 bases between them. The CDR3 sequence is CASSEDKYQPQHF. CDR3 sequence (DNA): TGCGCCAGCAGTGAGGACAAATATCAGCCCCAGCATTTT.

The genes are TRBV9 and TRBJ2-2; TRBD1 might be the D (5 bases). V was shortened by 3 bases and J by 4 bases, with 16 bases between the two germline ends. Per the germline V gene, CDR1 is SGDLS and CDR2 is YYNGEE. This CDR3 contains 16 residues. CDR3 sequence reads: CASSAHQGKGTGELFF. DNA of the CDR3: TGTGCCAGCAGCGCTCACCAGGGTAAAGGCACCGGGGAGCTGTTTTTT.

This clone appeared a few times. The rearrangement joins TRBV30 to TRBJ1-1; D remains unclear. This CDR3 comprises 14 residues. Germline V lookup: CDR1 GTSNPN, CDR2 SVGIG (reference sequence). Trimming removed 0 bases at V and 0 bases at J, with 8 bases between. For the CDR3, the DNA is TGTGCCTGGAGTGTGGTACCGTTGAACACTGAAGCTTTCTTT. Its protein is CAWSVVPLNTEAFF.

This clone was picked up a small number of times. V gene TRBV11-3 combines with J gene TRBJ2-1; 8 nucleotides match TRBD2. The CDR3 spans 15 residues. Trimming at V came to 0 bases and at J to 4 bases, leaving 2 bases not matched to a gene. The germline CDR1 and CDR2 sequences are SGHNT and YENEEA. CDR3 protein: CASSLDPSGYNEQFF. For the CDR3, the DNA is TGTGCCAGCAGCTTAGACCCTAGCGGGTACAATGAGCAGTTCTTC.

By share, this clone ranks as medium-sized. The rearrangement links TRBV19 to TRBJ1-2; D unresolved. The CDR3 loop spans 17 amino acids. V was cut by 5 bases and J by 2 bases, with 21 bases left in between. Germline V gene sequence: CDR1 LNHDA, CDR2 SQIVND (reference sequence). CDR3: CASSPHPAELENYGYTF. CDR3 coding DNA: TGTGCCAGTAGTCCTCACCCCGCGGAGCTAGAGAACTATGGCTACACCTTC.

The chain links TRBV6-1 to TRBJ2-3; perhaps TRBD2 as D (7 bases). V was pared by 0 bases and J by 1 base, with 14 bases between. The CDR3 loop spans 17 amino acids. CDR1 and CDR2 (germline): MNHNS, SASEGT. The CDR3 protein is CASSEAAGAPRTDTQYF. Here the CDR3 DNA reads TGTGCCAGCAGTGAAGCGGCGGGGGCGCCTCGCACAGATACGCAGTATTTT.

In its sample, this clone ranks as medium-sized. The CDR3 DNA follows: TGTGCCAGCAGCGTACAGGGGGGTACCAAAAACATTCAGTACTTC. Its protein is CASSVQGGTKNIQYF. The chain links TRBV9 to TRBJ2-4; possible D gene TRBD1, 7 bases. V was pared by 1 base and J by 2 bases, with 10 bases between. The V gene's germline CDR1 is SGDLS and CDR2 YYNGEE. The CDR3 is made up of 15 amino acids.

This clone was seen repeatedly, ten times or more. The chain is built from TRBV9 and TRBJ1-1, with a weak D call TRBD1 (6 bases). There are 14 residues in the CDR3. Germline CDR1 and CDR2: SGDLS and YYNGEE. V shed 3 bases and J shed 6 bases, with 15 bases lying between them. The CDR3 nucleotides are TGTGCCAGCAGCGCGGGACAAAGGGTGGCTGAAGCTTTCTTT. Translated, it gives CASSAGQRVAEAFF.

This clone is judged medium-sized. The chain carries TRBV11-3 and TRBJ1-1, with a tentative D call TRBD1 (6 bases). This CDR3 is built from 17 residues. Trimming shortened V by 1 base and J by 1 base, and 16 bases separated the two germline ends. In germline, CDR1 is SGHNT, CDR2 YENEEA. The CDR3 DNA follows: TGTGCCAGCAGCTTAGGCCAGGGGAGGATTGCGAACACTGAAGCTTTCTTT. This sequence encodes CASSLGQGRIANTEAFF.

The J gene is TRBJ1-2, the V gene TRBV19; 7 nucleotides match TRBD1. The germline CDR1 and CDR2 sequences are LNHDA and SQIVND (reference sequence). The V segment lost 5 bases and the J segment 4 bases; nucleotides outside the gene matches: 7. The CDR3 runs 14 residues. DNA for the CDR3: TGTGCCAGTAGTCCCCCGACAGGGAGCTATGGCTACACCTTC. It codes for CASSPPTGSYGYTF.

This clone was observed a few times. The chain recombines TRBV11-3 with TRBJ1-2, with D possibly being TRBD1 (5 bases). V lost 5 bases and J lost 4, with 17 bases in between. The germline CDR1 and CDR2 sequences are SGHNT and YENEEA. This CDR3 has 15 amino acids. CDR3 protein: CASSPSGGEGYGYTF. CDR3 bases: TGTGCCAGCAGCCCCTCGGGGGGGGAGGGCTATGGCTACACCTTC. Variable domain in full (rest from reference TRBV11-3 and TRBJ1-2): EAGVVQSPRYKIIEKKQPVAFWCNPISGHNTLYWYLQNLGQGPELLIRYENEEAVDDSQLPKDRFSAERLKGVDSTLKIQPAELGDSAVYLCASSPSGGEGYGYTFGSGTRLTVV.

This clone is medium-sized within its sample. CDR3 in amino acids: CASSRPTQGEAFF. The CDR3 nucleotides read TGTGCCAGCAGCCGCCCTACGCAGGGTGAAGCTTTCTTT. The chain joins TRBV7-2 to TRBJ1-1; D possibly corresponds to TRBD1 (5 bases). The CDR3 is 13 amino acids. Germline assignment: CDR1 SGHTA and CDR2 FQGNSA. Trimming pared 5 bases from V and 7 bases from J, leaving 14 bases between.

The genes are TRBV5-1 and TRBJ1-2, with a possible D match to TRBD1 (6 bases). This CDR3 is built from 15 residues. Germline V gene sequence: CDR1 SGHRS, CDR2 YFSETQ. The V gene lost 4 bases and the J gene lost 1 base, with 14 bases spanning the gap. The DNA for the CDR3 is TGCGCCAGCAGCCAGACAGGAGATAGTAACTATGGCTACACCTTC. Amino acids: CASSQTGDSNYGYTF.

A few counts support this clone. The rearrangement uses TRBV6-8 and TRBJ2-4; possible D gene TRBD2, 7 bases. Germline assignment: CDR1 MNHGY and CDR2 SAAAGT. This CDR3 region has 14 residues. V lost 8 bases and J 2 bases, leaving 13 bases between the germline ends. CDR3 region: CASAGAETKNIQYF. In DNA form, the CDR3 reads TGTGCCAGCGCGGGGGCTGAGACCAAAAACATTCAGTACTTC.

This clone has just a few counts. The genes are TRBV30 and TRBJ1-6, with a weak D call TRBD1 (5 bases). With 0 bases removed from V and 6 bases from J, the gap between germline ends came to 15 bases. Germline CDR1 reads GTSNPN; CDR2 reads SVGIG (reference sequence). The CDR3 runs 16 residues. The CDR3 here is CAWSVPGTRGNSPLHF. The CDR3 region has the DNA TGTGCCTGGAGTGTACCGGGTACAAGGGGTAATTCACCCCTCCACTTT.

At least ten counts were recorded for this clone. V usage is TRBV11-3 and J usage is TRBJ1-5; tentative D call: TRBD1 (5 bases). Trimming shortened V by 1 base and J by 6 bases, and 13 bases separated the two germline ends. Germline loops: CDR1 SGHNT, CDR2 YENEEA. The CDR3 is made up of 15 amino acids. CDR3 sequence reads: CASSLVGDFAQPQHF. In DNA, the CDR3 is TGTGCCAGCAGCTTAGTAGGGGACTTCGCTCAGCCCCAGCATTTT.

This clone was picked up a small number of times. The CDR3 sequence is CASSGSVGVDTEAFF. CDR3 DNA: TGTGCCAGTAGTGGGAGTGTGGGGGTGGACACTGAAGCTTTCTTT. The chain joins TRBV19 to TRBJ1-1; weak D call: TRBD1 (5 bases). Trimming shortened V by 5 bases and J by 3 bases, and 16 bases separated the two germline ends. Germline-derived CDR1 and CDR2 are LNHDA and SQIVND (reference sequence). This CDR3 spans 15 amino acids. Using reference TRBV19 and TRBJ1-1 for the parts outside the CDR3, the full variable domain is DGGITQSPKYLFRKEGQNVTLSCEQNLNHDAMYWYRQDPGQGLRLIYYSQIVNDFQKGDIAEGYSVSREKKESFPLTVTSAQKNPTAFYLCASSGSVGVDTEAFFGQGTRLTVV.

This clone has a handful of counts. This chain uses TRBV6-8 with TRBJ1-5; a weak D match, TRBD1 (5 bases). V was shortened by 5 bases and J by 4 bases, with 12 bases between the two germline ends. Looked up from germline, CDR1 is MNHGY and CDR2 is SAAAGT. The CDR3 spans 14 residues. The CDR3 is CASSDGGGNQPQHF. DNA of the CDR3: TGTGCCAGCAGTGATGGCGGGGGTAATCAGCCCCAGCATTTT.